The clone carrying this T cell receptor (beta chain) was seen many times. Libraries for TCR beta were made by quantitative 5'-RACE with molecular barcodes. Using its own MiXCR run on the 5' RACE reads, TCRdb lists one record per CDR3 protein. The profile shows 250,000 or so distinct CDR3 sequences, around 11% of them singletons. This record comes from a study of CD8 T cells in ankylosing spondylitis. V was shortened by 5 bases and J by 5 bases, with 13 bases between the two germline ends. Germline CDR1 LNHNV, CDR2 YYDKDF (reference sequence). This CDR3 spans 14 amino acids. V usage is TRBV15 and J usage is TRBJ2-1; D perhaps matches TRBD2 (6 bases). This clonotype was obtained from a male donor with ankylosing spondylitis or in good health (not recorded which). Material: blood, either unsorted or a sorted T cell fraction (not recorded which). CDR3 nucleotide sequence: TGTGCCACCAGCCTCGAAACGGGAGACAATGAGCAGTTCTTC. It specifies CATSLETGDNEQFF.